This T cell receptor (beta chain) is from a study of cytomegalovirus exposure and HLA in healthy donors. Germline lookup yields CDR1 SNHLY and CDR2 FYNNEI. The length of the CDR3 is 14 residues. Unmatched junction bases numbered 9, after V lost 8 bases and J lost 6 bases. This clone turned up a few times. The primer mix had 60 Vbeta and 13 Jbeta primers. Generated by immunoSEQ multiplex PCR, the TCRdb table keeps only in-frame clones and is missing some. The repertoire holds 74,000 or so clones, under 80% seen once, with around 5.4% in the top ten. The chain joins TRBV2 to TRBJ2-1, with 8 bases fitting TRBD2. Sequenced sample: PBMCs. The sequence derives from a male donor in good health and CMV-seropositive. CDR3 protein: CASAGLAGRNEQFF. CDR3 DNA: TGTGCCAGCGCCGGGCTAGCGGGCCGCAATGAGCAGTTCTTC. The entire variable domain, with the rest obtained from reference TRBV2 and TRBJ2-1, is as follows: EPEVTQTPSHQVTQMGQEVILRCVPISNHLYFYWYRQILGQKVEFLVSFYNNEISEKSEIFDDQFSVERPDGSNFTLKIRSTKLEDSAMYFCASAGLAGRNEQFFGPGTRLTVL.